This record covers a single TCR beta chain. The test was conducted at deep level. Measured with immunoSEQ multiplex PCR; TCRdb has only the in-frame clones, and not every one. The sample records 550,000 to 850,000 clones, about two thirds being singletons. This CDR3 has 15 residues. Trimming cost V 0 bases and J 8 bases; bases outside gene matches: 5. Germline values: CDR1 SGHTA, CDR2 FQGNSA. The data are from a study of shared clonotypes between healthy human individuals. This TCR was recovered from a woman aged 30 to 39 in good health. Source material: memory CD4+ T cells sorted from blood. Subset here: CD45RA-negative fraction. This chain links TRBV7-2 with TRBJ1-4; 8 bases line up with TRBD1. CDR3 region: CASSLAGTGGEKLFF. CDR3 bases: TGTGCCAGCAGCTTAGCGGGGACAGGAGGGGAAAAACTGTTTTTT.